This TCR beta chain is drawn from a study of cytotoxic CD8 clonotypes in ibrutinib-treated CLL. Study-level points and caveats: Clonality grew at ibrutinib response; at progression, it decreased back toward baseline.

Libraries of TCR beta were made from about 2.2 micrograms of genomic DNA that came from cryopreserved PBMCs. The CDR3 loop spans 18 amino acids. CDR1 is SGHNT and CDR2 is YYREEE in the germline V gene (reference sequence). The V end was cut by 2 bases, the J end by 0 bases, with 15 bases between. Produced via immunoSEQ multiplex PCR; TCRdb's table is partial and in-frame only. The table shows approximately 280,000 clones, with roughly four fifths occurring only once. Concerning this clone: No antigen is known for it.

This material consisted of PBMCs, taken at disease progression, from a patient treated with ibrutinib. The sequence derives from a human donor with chronic lymphocytic leukemia. The rearrangement uses TRBV5-4 and TRBJ1-6, with no clear D. The CDR3 coding sequence is TGTGCCAGCAGCTTCCGTTGGAGTACCAGCTCCTATAATTCACCCCTCCACTTT. Encoded protein: CASSFRWSTSSYNSPLHF.